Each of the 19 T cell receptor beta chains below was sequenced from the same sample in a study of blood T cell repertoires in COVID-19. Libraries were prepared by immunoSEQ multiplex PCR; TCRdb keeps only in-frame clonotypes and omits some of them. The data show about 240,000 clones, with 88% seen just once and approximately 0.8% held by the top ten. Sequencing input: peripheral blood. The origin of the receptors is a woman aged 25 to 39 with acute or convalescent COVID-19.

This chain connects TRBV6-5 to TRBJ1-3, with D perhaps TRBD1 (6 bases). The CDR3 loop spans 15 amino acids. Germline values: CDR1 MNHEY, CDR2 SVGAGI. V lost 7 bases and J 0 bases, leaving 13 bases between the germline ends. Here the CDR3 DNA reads TGTGCCAGCACCGACACAGGGTTCTCTGGAAACACCATATATTTT. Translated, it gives CASTDTGFSGNTIYF.

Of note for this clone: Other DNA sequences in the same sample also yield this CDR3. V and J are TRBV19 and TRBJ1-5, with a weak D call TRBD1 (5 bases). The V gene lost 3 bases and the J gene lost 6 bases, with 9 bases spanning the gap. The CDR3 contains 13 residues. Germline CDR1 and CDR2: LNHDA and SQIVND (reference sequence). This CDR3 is CASSIGGGQPQHF. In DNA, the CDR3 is TGTGCCAGTAGTATCGGGGGGGGTCAGCCCCAGCATTTT.

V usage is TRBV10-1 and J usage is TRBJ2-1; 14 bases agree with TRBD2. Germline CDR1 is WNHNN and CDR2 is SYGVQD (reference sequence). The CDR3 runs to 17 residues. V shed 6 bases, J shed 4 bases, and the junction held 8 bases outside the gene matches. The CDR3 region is CASRDGLAGGLYNEQFF. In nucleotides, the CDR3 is TGCGCCAGCAGAGACGGACTAGCGGGAGGATTATACAATGAGCAGTTCTTC.

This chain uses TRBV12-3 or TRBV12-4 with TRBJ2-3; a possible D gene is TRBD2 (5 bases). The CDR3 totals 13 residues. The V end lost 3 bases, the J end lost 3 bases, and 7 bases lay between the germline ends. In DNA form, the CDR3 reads TGTGCCAGCAGTTTGAGGGAGACAGATACGCAGTATTTT. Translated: CASSLRETDTQYF.

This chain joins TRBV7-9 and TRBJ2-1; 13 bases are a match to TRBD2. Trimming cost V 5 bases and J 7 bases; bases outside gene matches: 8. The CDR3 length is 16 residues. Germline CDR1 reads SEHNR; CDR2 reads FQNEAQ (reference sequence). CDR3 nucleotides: TGTGCCAGCAGCACGAGGACTAGCGGGAGTTTAAATGAGCAGTTCTTC. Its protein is CASSTRTSGSLNEQFF.

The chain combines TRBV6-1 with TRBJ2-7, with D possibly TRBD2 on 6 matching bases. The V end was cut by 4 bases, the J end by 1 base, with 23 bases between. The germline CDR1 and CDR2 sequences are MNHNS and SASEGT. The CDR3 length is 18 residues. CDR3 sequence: CASSVMTLPGTSSYEQYF. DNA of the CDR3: TGTGCCAGCAGTGTTATGACCCTGCCCGGGACTTCTTCCTACGAGCAGTACTTC.

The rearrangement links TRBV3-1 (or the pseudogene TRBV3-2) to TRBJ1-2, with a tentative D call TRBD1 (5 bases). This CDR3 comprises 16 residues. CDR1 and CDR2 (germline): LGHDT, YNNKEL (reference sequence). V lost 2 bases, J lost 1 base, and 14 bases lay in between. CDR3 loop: CASSQTTGTFNYGYTF. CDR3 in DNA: TGTGCCAGCAGCCAAACCACCGGGACTTTTAACTATGGCTACACCTTC.

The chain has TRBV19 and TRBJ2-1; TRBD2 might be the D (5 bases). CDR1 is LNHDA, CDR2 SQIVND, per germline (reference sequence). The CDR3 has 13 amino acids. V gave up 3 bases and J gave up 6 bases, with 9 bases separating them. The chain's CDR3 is CASSIGLLNEQFF. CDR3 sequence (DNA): TGTGCCAGTAGTATCGGACTCCTCAATGAGCAGTTCTTC.

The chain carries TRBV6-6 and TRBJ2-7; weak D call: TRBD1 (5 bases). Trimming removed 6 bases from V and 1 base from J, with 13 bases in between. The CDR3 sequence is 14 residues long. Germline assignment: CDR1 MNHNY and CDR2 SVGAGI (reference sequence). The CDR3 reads CASRGRLDSYEQYF. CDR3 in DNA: TGTGCCAGCAGGGGGCGACTGGATTCCTACGAGCAGTACTTC.

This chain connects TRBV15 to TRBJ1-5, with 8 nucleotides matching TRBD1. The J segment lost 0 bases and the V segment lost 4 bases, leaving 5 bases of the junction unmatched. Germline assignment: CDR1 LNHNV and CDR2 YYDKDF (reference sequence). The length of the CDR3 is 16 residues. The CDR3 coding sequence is TGTGCCACCAGCATCGACAGGGGAAGTAGCAATCAGCCCCAGCATTTT. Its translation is CATSIDRGSSNQPQHF.

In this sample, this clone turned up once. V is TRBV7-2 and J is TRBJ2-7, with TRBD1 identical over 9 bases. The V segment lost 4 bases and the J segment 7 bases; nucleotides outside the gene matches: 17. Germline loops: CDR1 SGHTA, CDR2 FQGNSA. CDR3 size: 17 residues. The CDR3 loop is CASSSRARGQGNREQYF. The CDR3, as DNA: TGTGCCAGCAGCTCGCGAGCCCGGGGACAGGGAAATAGGGAGCAGTACTTC.

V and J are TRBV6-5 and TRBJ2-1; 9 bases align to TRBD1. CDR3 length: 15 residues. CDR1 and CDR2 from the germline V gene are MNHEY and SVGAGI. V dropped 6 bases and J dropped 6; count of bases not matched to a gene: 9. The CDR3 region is CASSRDRVRINEQFF. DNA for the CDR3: TGTGCCAGCAGCCGGGACAGGGTCCGAATCAATGAGCAGTTCTTC.

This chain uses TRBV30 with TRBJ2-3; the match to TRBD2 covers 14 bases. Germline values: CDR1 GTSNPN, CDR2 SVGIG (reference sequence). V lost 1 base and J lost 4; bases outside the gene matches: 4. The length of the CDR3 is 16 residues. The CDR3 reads CAWSGGTSGSSDTQYF. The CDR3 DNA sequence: TGTGCCTGGAGTGGCGGGACTAGCGGGAGTTCAGATACGCAGTATTTT.

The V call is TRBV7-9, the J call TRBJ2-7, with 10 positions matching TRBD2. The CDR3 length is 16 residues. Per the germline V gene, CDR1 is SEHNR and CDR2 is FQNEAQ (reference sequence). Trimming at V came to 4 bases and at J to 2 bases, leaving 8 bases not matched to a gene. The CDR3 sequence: CASSSSGLATPYEQYF. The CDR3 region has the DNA TGTGCCAGCAGCTCCTCGGGACTAGCGACGCCCTACGAGCAGTACTTC.

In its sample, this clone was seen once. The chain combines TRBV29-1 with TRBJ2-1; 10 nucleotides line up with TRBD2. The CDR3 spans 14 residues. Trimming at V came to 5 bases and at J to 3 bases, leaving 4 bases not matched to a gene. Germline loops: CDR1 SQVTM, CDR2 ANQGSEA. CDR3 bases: TGCAGCGTTCCTAGGACTAGCGGCTACAATGAGCAGTTCTTC. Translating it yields CSVPRTSGYNEQFF.

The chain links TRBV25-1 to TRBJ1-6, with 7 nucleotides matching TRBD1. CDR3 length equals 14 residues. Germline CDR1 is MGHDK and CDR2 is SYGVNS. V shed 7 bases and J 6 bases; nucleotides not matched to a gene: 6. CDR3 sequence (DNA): TGTGCCAGCACCTTCGGGACAGTTAATTCACCCCTCCACTTT. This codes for CASTFGTVNSPLHF.

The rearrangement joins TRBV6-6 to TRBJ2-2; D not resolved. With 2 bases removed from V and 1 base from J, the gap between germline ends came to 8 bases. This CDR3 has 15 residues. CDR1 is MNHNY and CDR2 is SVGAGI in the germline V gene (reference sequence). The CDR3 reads CASSYRSLNTGELFF. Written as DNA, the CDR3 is TGTGCCAGCAGTTACCGGTCGCTGAACACCGGGGAGCTGTTTTTT.

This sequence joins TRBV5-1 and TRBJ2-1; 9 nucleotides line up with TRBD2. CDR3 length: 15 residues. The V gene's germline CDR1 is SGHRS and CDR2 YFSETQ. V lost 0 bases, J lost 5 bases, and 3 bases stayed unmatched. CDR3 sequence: CASSLVLAGHNEQFF. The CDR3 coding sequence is TGCGCCAGCAGCTTGGTTCTAGCGGGACACAATGAGCAGTTCTTC. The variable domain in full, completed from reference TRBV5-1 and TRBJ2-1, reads KAGVTQTPRYLIKTRGQQVTLSCSPISGHRSVSWYQQTPGQGLQFLFEYFSETQRNKGNFPGRFSGRQFSNSRSEMNVSTLELGDSALYLCASSLVLAGHNEQFFGPGTRLTVL.

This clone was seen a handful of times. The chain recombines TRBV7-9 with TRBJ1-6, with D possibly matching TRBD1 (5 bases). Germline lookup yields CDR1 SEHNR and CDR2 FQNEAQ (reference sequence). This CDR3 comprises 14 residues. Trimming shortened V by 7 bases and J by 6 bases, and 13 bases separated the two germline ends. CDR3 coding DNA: TGTGCCAGCACTCCTGGTGGGGCTAATTCACCCCTCCACTTT. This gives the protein CASTPGGANSPLHF.